The entry below describes one TCR beta chain. This specimen comes from a study of T cell changes during pregnancy in multiple sclerosis. The protocol was immunoSEQ multiplex PCR, while the TCRdb copy is restricted to in-frame clones and leaves out a portion. The repertoire holds around 77,000 clones, with roughly nine tenths as singletons. The length of the CDR3 is 15 residues. The trim removed 0 bases at V and 8 bases at J, leaving 9 bases unmatched. CDR1 and CDR2 (germline): MNHNS, SASEGT. The sequencing used peripheral blood, collected in the third trimester of pregnancy. The receptor comes from a female donor in good health, enrolled as a control in a pregnancy study. The chain carries TRBV6-1 and TRBJ1-1; 7 bases line up with TRBD1. CDR3 protein: CASSEAGRQGGEAFF. DNA for the CDR3: TGTGCCAGCAGTGAAGCCGGTCGACAGGGCGGGGAAGCTTTCTTT.